This TCR beta chain was retrieved from a study of blood T cell repertoires in COVID-19. Germline values: CDR1 SGDLS, CDR2 YYNGEE. V was cut by 3 bases and J by 0 bases, with 17 bases left in between. The CDR3 contains 17 residues. Generated by immunoSEQ multiplex PCR, the TCRdb table keeps only in-frame clones and is missing some. Among approximately 160,000 clones listed, around 83% were seen once. Source material: PBMCs or T cells enriched from blood (not recorded which). The clonotype originates from a woman in her forties or fifties in a cohort exposed to, infected with or recovered from COVID-19 (not recorded which). The chain is built from TRBV9 and TRBJ2-3; a possible D gene is TRBD1 (6 bases). The CDR3 bases are TGTGCCAGCAGCGAACAGGGTGAGGCACTTAGCACAGATACGCAGTATTTT. Residues: CASSEQGEALSTDTQYF.